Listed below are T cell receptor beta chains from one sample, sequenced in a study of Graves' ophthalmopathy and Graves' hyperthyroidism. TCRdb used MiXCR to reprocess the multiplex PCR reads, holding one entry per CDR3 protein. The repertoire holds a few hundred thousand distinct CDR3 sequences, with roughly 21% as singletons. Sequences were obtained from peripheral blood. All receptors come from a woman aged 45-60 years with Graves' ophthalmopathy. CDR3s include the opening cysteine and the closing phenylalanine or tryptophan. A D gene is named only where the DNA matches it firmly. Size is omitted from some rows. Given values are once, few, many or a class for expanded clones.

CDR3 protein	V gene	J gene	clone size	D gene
CASSSSLNTGELFF	TRBV6-5	TRBJ2-2	many	NA
CASSYSRTWDNEQFF	TRBV6-5	TRBJ2-1	many	NA
CASSKRQETQYF	TRBV28	TRBJ2-5	many	NA
CSARRNQETQYF	TRBV29-1	TRBJ2-5	many	NA
CASMMDTPQGELFF	TRBV5-1	TRBJ2-2	NA	NA
CASSRLGPTEAFF	TRBV2	TRBJ1-1	many	NA
CASFLSGGNTEAFF	TRBV7-2	TRBJ1-1	many	NA
CASNTGQRFYGYTF	TRBV12-3/TRBV12-4	TRBJ1-2	once	TRBD1
CASSPGLAGANTGELFF	TRBV18	TRBJ2-2	NA	TRBD2
CASRSSGRKETQYF	TRBV6-2/TRBV6-3	TRBJ2-5	many	TRBD2
CASSQAPIRASGSYEQYF	TRBV4-1	TRBJ2-7	many	TRBD2
CASSQDRGTEETQYF	TRBV4-2	TRBJ2-5	NA	NA
CASRRGSGTGNSPLHF	TRBV27	TRBJ1-6	many	TRBD1
CASSQTHPRQPQHF	TRBV28	TRBJ1-5	many	NA
CASSLVGPQIRNTEAFF	TRBV28	TRBJ1-1	many	NA
CATSMGTPNSPLHF	TRBV15	TRBJ1-6	once	NA
CASSGFRSSYNSPLHF	TRBV2	TRBJ1-6	many	NA
CASSGSFQETQYF	TRBV11-3	TRBJ2-5	NA	NA
CASSPGHSTQETQYF	TRBV12-3/TRBV12-4	TRBJ2-5	many	NA
CASSHQGDGGTEAFF	TRBV19	TRBJ1-1	many	TRBD1
CASSHWEKDYEQYF	TRBV6-8	TRBJ2-7	many	NA
CSVGVNQPQHF	TRBV29-1	TRBJ1-5	many	NA
CASSLGQAEAFF	TRBV5-1	TRBJ1-1	many	NA
CASSAAGGGSRSGANVLTF	TRBV2	TRBJ2-6	NA	NA
CSASIGRTYEQYF	TRBV20-1	TRBJ2-7	many	NA
CASRPTGYEQYF	TRBV12-3/TRBV12-4	TRBJ2-7	once	NA
CASSVGRDYGYTF	TRBV6-1	TRBJ1-2	many	NA
CASSSGQDREQYF	TRBV5-1	TRBJ2-7	many	TRBD1
CASTPPPEETQYF	TRBV6-1	TRBJ2-5	many	NA
CASRRAGGGGELFF	TRBV6-1	TRBJ2-2	NA	TRBD1
CASESSYEQYF	TRBV6-4	TRBJ2-7	NA	NA
CASSWEVGTEAFF	TRBV7-8	TRBJ1-1	many	NA
CSVAGTSGTVAYGQYF	TRBV29-1	TRBJ2-7	many	NA
CASSSRGVAGSYEQYF	TRBV12-3/TRBV12-4	TRBJ2-7	medium-sized	TRBD2
CASRGSGGEMETQYF	TRBV28	TRBJ2-5	many	TRBD2
CASSLAMGATEAFF	TRBV7-9	TRBJ1-1	NA	NA
CASSLAGDGRTGELFF	TRBV5-1	TRBJ2-2	many	TRBD2
CASSASGSTYEQYF	TRBV9	TRBJ2-7	few	NA
CASSLEGVRAYTF	TRBV7-2	TRBJ1-2	many	NA
CASSLQGGDGYTF	TRBV12-3/TRBV12-4	TRBJ1-2	many	NA
CASSGRTSYGYTF	TRBV6-1	TRBJ1-2	many	NA
CASSGGASGSFLFEQYF	TRBV25-1	TRBJ2-7	many	TRBD2
CASSLVGAYSYEQYF	TRBV5-1	TRBJ2-7	many	NA
CASSFLRDVAYEQYF	TRBV7-2	TRBJ2-7	many	NA
CASSPDAGAILGYTF	TRBV3-1	TRBJ1-2	NA	NA
CASQGQGRGGYTF	TRBV27	TRBJ1-2	many	TRBD1
CSGRPSGSIHEQYF	TRBV29-1	TRBJ2-7	many	TRBD2
CAIRDGTNTGELFF	TRBV10-3	TRBJ2-2	many	NA
CASSTTSGRAAETQYF	TRBV5-1	TRBJ2-5	NA	TRBD2
CSAGSGGQYEQYF	TRBV20-1	TRBJ2-7	many	TRBD2
CASSSGSDDFYEQYF	TRBV7-6	TRBJ2-7	many	NA
CASSLGTVTNYGYTF	TRBV4-1	TRBJ1-2	NA	NA
CASSRGAVGAGELFF	TRBV5-1	TRBJ2-2	NA	NA